The rows below give T cell receptor beta chains drawn from one sample of a study of T cell changes during pregnancy in multiple sclerosis. Clones were sequenced by immunoSEQ multiplex PCR, and TCRdb holds only the in-frame ones, with some missing. Here the sample spans 39,000 or so clones, approximately 92% being singletons. Here the sequenced sample was CD8+ T cells from peripheral blood mononuclear cells, taken after pregnancy. The receptors here all came from a female donor with multiple sclerosis, enrolled in a pregnancy study. The CDR3 runs from the conserved cysteine through the conserved F or W. The D gene is left open where the match is weak. The size entry is marked missing in some rows and otherwise reads once, few, many or a size class.

clone_size	v_call	j_call	d_call	cdr3_aa	cdr3_nt
NA	TRBV2	TRBJ2-1	NA	CASHRTADLSEQFF	TGTGCCAGCCACAGGACAGCCGATTTGAGTGAGCAGTTCTTC
once	TRBV27	TRBJ2-7	NA	CASRPGSKYEQYF	TGTGCCAGCAGGCCGGGAAGCAAATACGAGCAGTACTTC
NA	TRBV29-1	TRBJ2-1	TRBD2	CSVEDPLRLAGPYNEQFF	TGCAGCGTTGAAGATCCCCTAAGACTAGCGGGGCCCTACAATGAGCAGTTCTTC
NA	TRBV2	TRBJ2-1	NA	CASSDGEQFF	TGTGCCAGCAGTGACGGTGAGCAGTTCTTC
NA	TRBV7-2	TRBJ1-2	NA	CASSLDPQTIYGYTF	TGTGCCAGCAGCTTAGACCCACAGACTATCTATGGCTACACCTTC
NA	TRBV4-1	TRBJ1-6	NA	CASSQEDVGSYNSPLHF	TGCGCCAGCAGCCAAGAAGATGTAGGGAGCTATAATTCACCCCTCCACTTT
NA	TRBV15	TRBJ2-1	TRBD2	CATSVALAGVGDEQFF	TGTGCCACCAGCGTTGCTTTAGCGGGAGTAGGAGATGAGCAGTTCTTC
few	TRBV13	TRBJ1-2	NA	CASSLGTGSYGYTF	TGTGCCAGCAGCTTAGGGACAGGTTCTTATGGCTACACCTTC
NA	TRBV5-5	TRBJ1-1	TRBD1	CASSPRTGLSTEAFF	TGTGCCAGCAGCCCCCGGACAGGGCTAAGCACTGAAGCTTTCTTT
NA	TRBV19	TRBJ2-1	TRBD2	CASSWTSGRGEQFF	TGTGCCAGTAGCTGGACTAGCGGGAGGGGTGAGCAGTTCTTC
once	TRBV14	TRBJ2-2	TRBD1	CASSQRTGVNTGELFF	TGTGCCAGCAGCCAACGGACAGGGGTGAACACCGGGGAGCTGTTTTTT
NA	TRBV30	TRBJ1-5	NA	CAWSVRLWVGGIQPQHF	TGTGCCTGGAGTGTGAGGTTGTGGGTTGGGGGCATTCAGCCCCAGCATTTT
NA	TRBV7-6	TRBJ2-1	TRBD2	CASSSLVSGGAHNEQFF	TGTGCCAGCAGCTCACTAGTAAGCGGGGGGGCCCACAATGAGCAGTTCTTC
NA	TRBV18	TRBJ2-5	NA	CASSPPTEETQYF	TGTGCCAGCTCACCACCTACAGAAGAGACCCAGTACTTC
NA	TRBV6-5	TRBJ2-7	NA	CASSYSVGQRSYEQYF	TGTGCCAGCAGTTACTCGGTCGGGCAGCGGTCCTACGAGCAGTACTTC
NA	TRBV9	TRBJ2-2	TRBD2	CASSHRLAGRLSTGELFF	TGTGCCAGCAGCCATAGACTAGCGGGGAGGTTGAGCACCGGGGAGCTGTTTTTT
NA	TRBV28	TRBJ2-7	NA	CASSRQHSYEQYF	TGTGCCTCCTCCCGACAACACTCCTACGAGCAGTACTTC
NA	TRBV28	TRBJ2-3	TRBD2	CASSLGSGIEDTQYF	TGTGCCAGCAGTTTAGGTAGCGGGATAGAGGATACGCAGTATTTT
once	TRBV27	TRBJ2-7	NA	CASSPTRQIPYEQYF	TGTGCCAGCAGTCCCACCCGACAGATCCCCTACGAGCAGTACTTC
NA	TRBV7-3	TRBJ2-3	NA	CASSLVGDTQYF	TGTGCCAGCAGTCTAGTCGGGGATACGCAGTATTTT
once	TRBV7-9	TRBJ2-1	NA	CASRGDPNNEQFF	TGTGCCAGCAGAGGGGATCCGAACAATGAGCAGTTCTTC
NA	TRBV19	TRBJ2-7	TRBD1	CASSLLGTGQIYEQYF	TGTGCCAGTAGTCTCTTGGGGACAGGACAAATCTACGAGCAGTACTTC
NA	TRBV21-1	TRBJ2-5	NA	CASSPIGETQYF	TGTGCCAGCAGTCCAATCGGGGAGACCCAGTACTTC
NA	TRBV27	TRBJ2-7	NA	CASSSRYEQYF	TGTGCCAGCAGTTCCCGCTACGAGCAGTACTTC
once	TRBV6-6	TRBJ1-2	TRBD1	CASSNRGRVYGYTF	TGTGCCAGCAGTAACAGGGGTCGGGTCTATGGCTACACCTTC
NA	TRBV2	TRBJ1-1	TRBD1	CASSPKQGAKSEAFF	TGTGCCAGCAGTCCAAAACAGGGGGCCAAATCTGAAGCTTTCTTT
NA	TRBV30	TRBJ1-1	TRBD1	CAWSVGGTGDPEAFF	TGTGCCTGGAGTGTAGGTGGGACAGGGGATCCTGAAGCTTTCTTT
NA	TRBV5-1	TRBJ2-1	NA	CASSLGTNNEQFF	TGCGCCAGCAGCCTCGGAACTAACAATGAGCAGTTCTTC
NA	TRBV14	TRBJ2-1	NA	CASSARQVYNEQFF	TGTGCCAGCAGCGCCAGACAGGTCTACAATGAGCAGTTCTTC
NA	TRBV11-2	TRBJ2-7	TRBD1	CASSAKTGNSYEQYF	TGTGCCAGCAGCGCCAAGACAGGGAACTCCTACGAGCAGTACTTC
NA	TRBV6-1	TRBJ2-7	NA	CASSRRGPDYEQYF	TGTGCCAGCAGCCGCCGGGGTCCCGACTACGAGCAGTACTTC
NA	TRBV19	TRBJ1-1	NA	CASSPAQGPRTEAFF	TGTGCCAGTAGTCCTGCACAGGGACCGAGGACTGAAGCTTTCTTT
few	TRBV29-1	TRBJ1-1	TRBD1	CSVGREGANTEAFF	TGCAGCGTTGGACGTGAGGGGGCGAACACTGAAGCTTTCTTT
once	TRBV5-1	TRBJ1-1	TRBD1	CASSSGTGTEAFF	TGCGCCAGCAGCTCCGGGACAGGCACTGAAGCTTTCTTT
once	TRBV7-6	TRBJ2-3	NA	CASSWQGDTQYF	TGTGCCAGCAGTTGGCAGGGAGATACGCAGTATTTT
NA	TRBV5-1	TRBJ1-2	NA	CASSLGQGNYGYTF	TGCGCCAGCAGCTTGGGTCAGGGTAACTATGGCTACACCTTC
NA	TRBV27	TRBJ2-4	NA	CASIPTEELAKNIQYF	TGTGCCAGCATCCCTACAGAAGAGCTAGCCAAAAACATTCAGTACTTC
NA	TRBV28	TRBJ1-2	NA	CASTQDRNYGYTF	TGTGCCAGCACCCAAGACAGGAACTATGGCTACACCTTC
once	TRBV30	TRBJ2-5	TRBD1	CAWSLRSRDRGETQYF	TGTGCCTGGAGTCTTAGAAGCAGGGACAGAGGAGAGACCCAGTACTTC
NA	TRBV29-1	TRBJ1-2	TRBD1	CSVDLYAGQGASTYGYTF	TGCAGCGTTGATCTATATGCGGGACAGGGGGCGAGCACCTATGGCTACACCTTC
once	TRBV2	TRBJ2-3	TRBD2	CARNTKRDSGSTDTQYF	TGTGCCAGGAATACCAAGAGGGATAGCGGGAGCACAGATACGCAGTATTTT
few	TRBV30	TRBJ1-1	TRBD1	CAWNFDRGRAEAFF	TGTGCCTGGAATTTTGACAGGGGAAGAGCTGAAGCTTTCTTT
NA	TRBV27	TRBJ1-5	TRBD1	CASSRGTGGNQPQHF	TGTGCCAGCAGTAGGGGGACAGGGGGAAATCAGCCCCAGCATTTT
NA	TRBV6-4	TRBJ2-1	TRBD2	CASSVVAGRARDEQFF	TGTGCCAGCAGTGTCGTAGCGGGGAGAGCCCGGGATGAGCAGTTCTTC
NA	TRBV27	TRBJ2-3	TRBD1	CASGVRQGRTDTQYF	TGTGCCAGCGGCGTACGACAGGGTCGCACAGATACGCAGTATTTT
NA	TRBV13	TRBJ2-1	NA	CASSLLQGNEQFF	TGTGCCAGCAGCTTATTGCAGGGCAATGAGCAGTTCTTC
once	TRBV6-4	TRBJ2-3	NA	CASSDSGGGTDTQYF	TGTGCCAGCAGTGACTCCGGGGGTGGCACAGATACGCAGTATTTT
NA	TRBV19	TRBJ1-2	NA	CASSRDINYGYTF	TGTGCCAGTAGTAGAGACATCAACTATGGCTACACCTTC
NA	TRBV2	TRBJ2-7	NA	CASSAQEARVFSEQYF	TGTGCCAGCAGCGCCCAAGAGGCCAGGGTGTTTTCCGAGCAGTACTTC
NA	TRBV9	TRBJ1-2	TRBD1	CASSVGGGRGGYTF	TGTGCCAGCAGCGTAGGAGGGGGCCGTGGGGGCTACACCTTC
NA	TRBV9	TRBJ1-1	NA	CASSPYGQSGAEAFF	TGTGCCAGCAGCCCTTACGGACAGTCCGGGGCTGAAGCTTTCTTT
NA	TRBV27	TRBJ2-1	TRBD2	CASSLWDPGLAGGGNEQFF	TGTGCCAGCAGTTTATGGGATCCGGGACTAGCGGGAGGGGGTAATGAGCAGTTCTTC
NA	TRBV7-3	TRBJ2-1	TRBD2	CASSPMTSGIYNEQFF	TGTGCCAGCAGCCCTATGACTAGCGGGATATACAATGAGCAGTTCTTC